This TCR beta chain appears in the sequencing data of a study of cytomegalovirus exposure and HLA in healthy donors. Deletions cut 0 bases from V and 9 bases from J, with 10 bases between. The CDR3 extends over 13 amino acids. Germline-derived CDR1 and CDR2 are SGHRS and YFSETQ. About this clone: Its antigen is as yet unknown.

PCR primers comprised 60 Vbeta and 13 Jbeta primers. Profiling relied on immunoSEQ multiplex PCR, and the TCRdb table lists in-frame clones only, not all of them. The sample lists 150,000 to 200,000 clones; 75% to 90% were seen once. Study conclusions and caveats: When a later analysis was performed, an Asian-associated ancestry cluster reportedly had fewer N-insertions than the approximately 600-donor mean.

V is TRBV5-1 and J is TRBJ2-1; D not certain. The sequenced sample consisted of PBMCs. The source of this sequence is a woman aged 18-29 years in good health and CMV-seronegative. CDR3 in DNA: TGCGCCAGCAGCTTGGACTCAAGCGCTGAGCAGTTCTTC. The encoded protein is CASSLDSSAEQFF.